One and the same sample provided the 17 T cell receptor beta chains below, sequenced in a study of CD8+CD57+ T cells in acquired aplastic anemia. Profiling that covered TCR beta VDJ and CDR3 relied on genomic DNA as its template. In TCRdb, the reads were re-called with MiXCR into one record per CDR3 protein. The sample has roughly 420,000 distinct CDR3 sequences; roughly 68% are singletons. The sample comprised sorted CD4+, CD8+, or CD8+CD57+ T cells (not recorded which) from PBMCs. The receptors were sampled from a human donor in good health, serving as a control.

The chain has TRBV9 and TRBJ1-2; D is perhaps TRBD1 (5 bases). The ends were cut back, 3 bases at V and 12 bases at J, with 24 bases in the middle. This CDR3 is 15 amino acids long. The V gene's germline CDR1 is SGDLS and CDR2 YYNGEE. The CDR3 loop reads CASSAVRDATNENTF. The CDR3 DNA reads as TGTGCCAGCAGCGCCGTCCGGGACGCAACTAATGAAAACACCTTC.

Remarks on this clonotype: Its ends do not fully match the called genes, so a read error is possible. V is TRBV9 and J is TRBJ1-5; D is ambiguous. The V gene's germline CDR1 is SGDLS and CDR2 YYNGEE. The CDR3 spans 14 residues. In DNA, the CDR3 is TGTGCCAGCAGCGTGACTAGCGGCCAAGTCACAGATAATTTT. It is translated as CASSVTSGQVTDNF.

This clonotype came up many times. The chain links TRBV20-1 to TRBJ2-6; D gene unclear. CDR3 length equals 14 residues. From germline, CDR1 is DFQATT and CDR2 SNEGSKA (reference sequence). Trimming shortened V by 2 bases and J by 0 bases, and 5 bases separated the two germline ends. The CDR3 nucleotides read TGCAGTGCTAGACTGGTCTCTGGGGCCAACGTCCTGACTTTC. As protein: CSARLVSGANVLTF.

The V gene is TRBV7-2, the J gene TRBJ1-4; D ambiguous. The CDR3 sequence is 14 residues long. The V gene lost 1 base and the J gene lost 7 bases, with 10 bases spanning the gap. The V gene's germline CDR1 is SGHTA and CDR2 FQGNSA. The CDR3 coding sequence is TGTGCCAGCAGCTTAGAATGGGCAGGTGAAAAACTGTTTTTT. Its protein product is CASSLEWAGEKLFF.

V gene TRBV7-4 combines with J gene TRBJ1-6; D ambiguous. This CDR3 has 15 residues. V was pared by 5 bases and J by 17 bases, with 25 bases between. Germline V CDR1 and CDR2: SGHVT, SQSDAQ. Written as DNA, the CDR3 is TGTGCCAGCAGCCTGGACGGTACCTATAACTACCCCTTCCACTTT. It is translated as CASSLDGTYNYPFHF.

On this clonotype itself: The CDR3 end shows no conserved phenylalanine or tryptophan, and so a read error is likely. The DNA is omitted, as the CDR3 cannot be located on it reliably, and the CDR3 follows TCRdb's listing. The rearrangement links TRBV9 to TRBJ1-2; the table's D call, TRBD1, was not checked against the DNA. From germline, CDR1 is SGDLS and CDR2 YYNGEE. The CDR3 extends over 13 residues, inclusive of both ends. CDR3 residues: CASSVTHGQGSNV.

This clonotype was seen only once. CDR3 coding DNA: TGTGCCACCAGTCTCCTTGAAGAGACCCAGTACTTC. It encodes CATSLLEETQYF. V is TRBV15 and J is TRBJ2-5, with D hard to call. Trimming removed 6 bases from V and 3 bases from J, with 8 bases in between. This CDR3 comprises 12 residues. Germline CDR1 and CDR2: LNHNV and YYDKDF (reference sequence). The whole variable domain, remainder taken from reference TRBV15 and TRBJ2-5, is DAMVIQNPRYQVTQFGKPVTLSCSQTLNHNVMYWYQQKSSQAPKLLFHYYDKDFNNEADTPDNFQSRRPNTSFCFLDIRSPGLGDTAMYLCATSLLEETQYFGPGTRLLVL.

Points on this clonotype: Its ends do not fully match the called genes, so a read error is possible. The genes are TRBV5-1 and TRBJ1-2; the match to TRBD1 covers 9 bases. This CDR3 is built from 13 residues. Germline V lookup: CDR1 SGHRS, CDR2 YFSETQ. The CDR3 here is CATSRDREYSYTF. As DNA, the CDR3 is TGTGCCACCAGCAGGGACAGGGAATATAGCTACACCTTC.

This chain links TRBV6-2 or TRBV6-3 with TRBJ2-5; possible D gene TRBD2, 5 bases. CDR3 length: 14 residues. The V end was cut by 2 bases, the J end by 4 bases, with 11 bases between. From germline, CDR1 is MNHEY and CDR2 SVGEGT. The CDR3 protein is CASSYGLRRETQYF. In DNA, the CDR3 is TGTGCCAGCAGTTACGGACTCCGCCGAGAGACCCAGTACTTC.

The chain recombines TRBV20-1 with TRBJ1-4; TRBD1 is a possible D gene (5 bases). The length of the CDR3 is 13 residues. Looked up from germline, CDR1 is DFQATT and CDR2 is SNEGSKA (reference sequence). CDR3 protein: CSGGHLRYEKLFF. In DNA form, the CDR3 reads TGCAGCGGCGGACATCTGAGGTATGAAAAACTGTTTTTT.

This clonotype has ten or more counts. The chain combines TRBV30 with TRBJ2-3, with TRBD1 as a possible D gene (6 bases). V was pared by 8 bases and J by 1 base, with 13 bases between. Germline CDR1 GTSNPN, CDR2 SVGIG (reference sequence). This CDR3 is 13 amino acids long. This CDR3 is CAARGEGTDTQYF. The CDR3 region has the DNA TGTGCCGCCAGGGGTGAGGGCACAGATACGCAGTATTTT.

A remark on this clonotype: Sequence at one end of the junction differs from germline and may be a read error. This CDR3 is CASSFSLVLGDEQF. CDR3 in DNA: TGTGCCAGCAGCTTTTCTTTGGTGCTTGGCGACGAGCAGTTT. The chain has TRBV7-2 and TRBJ2-3; D is unclear. There are 14 residues in the CDR3. In germline, CDR1 is SGHTA, CDR2 FQGNSA.

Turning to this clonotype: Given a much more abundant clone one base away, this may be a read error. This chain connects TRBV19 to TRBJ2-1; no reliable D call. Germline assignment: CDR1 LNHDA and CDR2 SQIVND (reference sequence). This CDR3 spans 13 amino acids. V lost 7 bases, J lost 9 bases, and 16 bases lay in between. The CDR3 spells CASTITGLGEQFF. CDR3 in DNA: TGTGCCAGTACCATAACGGGTCTTGGTGAGCAGTTCTTC. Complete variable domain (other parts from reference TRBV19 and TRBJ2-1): DGGITQSPKYLFRKEGQNVTLSCEQNLNHDAMYWYRQDPGQGLRLIYYSQIVNDFQKGDIAEGYSVSREKKESFPLTVTSAQKNPTAFYLCASTITGLGEQFFGPGTRLTVL.

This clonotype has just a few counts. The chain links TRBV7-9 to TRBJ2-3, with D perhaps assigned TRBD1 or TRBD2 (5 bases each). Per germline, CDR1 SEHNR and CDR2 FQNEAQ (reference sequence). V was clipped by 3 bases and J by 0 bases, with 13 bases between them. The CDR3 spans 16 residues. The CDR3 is CASSFIRDLSTDTQYF. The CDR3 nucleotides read TGTGCCAGCAGCTTTATCCGGGACCTCAGCACAGATACGCAGTATTTT.

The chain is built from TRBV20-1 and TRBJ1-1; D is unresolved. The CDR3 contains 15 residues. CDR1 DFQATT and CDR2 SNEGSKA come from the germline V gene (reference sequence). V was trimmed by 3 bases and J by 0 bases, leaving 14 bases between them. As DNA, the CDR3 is TGCAGTGCTAGGGATCAAAGGAGTTTGAACACTGAAGCTTTCTTT. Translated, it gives CSARDQRSLNTEAFF.

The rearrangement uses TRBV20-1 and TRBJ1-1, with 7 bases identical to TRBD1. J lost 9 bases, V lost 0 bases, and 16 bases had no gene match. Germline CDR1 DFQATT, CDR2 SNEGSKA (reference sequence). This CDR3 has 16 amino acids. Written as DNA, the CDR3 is TGCAGTGCTAGAGATCGGTTGACAGGGTCCCTGCTGAAAGCTTTCTTT. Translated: CSARDRLTGSLLKAFF.

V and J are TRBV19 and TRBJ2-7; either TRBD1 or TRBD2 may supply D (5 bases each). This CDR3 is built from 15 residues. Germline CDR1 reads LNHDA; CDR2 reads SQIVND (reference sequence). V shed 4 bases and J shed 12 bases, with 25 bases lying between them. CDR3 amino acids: CASSTNFGTARYRYF. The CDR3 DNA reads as TGTGCCAGTAGTACGAACTTCGGGACGGCGAGATATCGGTACTTC.